This entry describes one T cell receptor (beta chain). The data were produced by immunoSEQ multiplex PCR, yet TCRdb's version contains in-frame clones alone and is incomplete. The sample has about 210,000 clones. The data originate from a study of control samples from healthy donors and cancer patients. Germline V lookup: CDR1 SGHDT, CDR2 YYEEEE. The CDR3 extends over 13 amino acids. Trimming removed 0 bases at V and 8 bases at J, with 11 bases between. This receptor was taken from a woman in her twenties or thirties in good health. The chain has TRBV5-6 and TRBJ1-2; D gene uncertain. Material: blood. CDR3 in DNA: TGTGCCAGCAGCTTGGGTCCGGGAGACGGCTACACCTTC. Its translation is CASSLGPGDGYTF.